This T cell receptor beta chain was recovered during a study of T cells in Graves' hyperthyroidism and ophthalmopathy. This CDR3 is built from 11 residues. Trimming shortened V by 2 bases and J by 7 bases, and 3 bases separated the two germline ends. RNA transcripts were the template for amplifying TCR beta CDR3 regions. In the first-round RT-PCR of the TCR CDR3, the HTBI primer set was used. MiXCR, applied by TCRdb to the multiplex PCR reads, yields one record per CDR3 protein. The sample lists about 250,000 distinct CDR3 sequences; around 25% were seen once. Many counts were recorded for this clonotype.

The sequenced material came from blood. V usage is TRBV12-3 or TRBV12-4 and J usage is TRBJ1-3; no definite D call. This receptor was identified in a woman aged 40 to 50 with Graves' ophthalmopathy. The CDR3 coding sequence is TGTGCCAGCAGTTTATCTAACACCATATATTTT. This gives the protein CASSLSNTIYF.